This T cell receptor (beta chain) was sequenced during a study of post-analysis software for immune sequencing data. A note on this clonotype: No antigen is known for it.

Regarding the study as a whole: Clustering by F measure revealed strong co-clustering among samples prepared together in one batch. A handful of TRBV segments appeared more often in patients than in controls, and TRBV5-6, TRBV5-1 and TRBV20-1 were among these.

cDNA libraries for TCR beta contained unique molecular identifiers. TCRdb processed the PCR reads anew with MiXCR; each CDR3 protein has one entry. In the table there are under 650,000 distinct CDR3 sequences, 44% of which are singletons. The CDR3 runs 17 residues. CDR1 and CDR2 (germline): DFQATT, SNEGSKA (reference sequence). V lost 0 bases and J lost 0, with 17 bases in between. The V call is TRBV20-1, the J call TRBJ1-2, with D possibly matching TRBD1 (6 bases). Specimen: blood. This TCR was sampled from a girl aged 5-17 years with multiple sclerosis. The CDR3 DNA follows: TGCAGTGCTAGAGATTGGGGGGCCCTACCCCCTAACTATGGCTACACCTTC. This encodes CSARDWGALPPNYGYTF.